The 28 T cell receptor beta chains given below trace back to one sample, sequenced in a study of blood T cell repertoires in COVID-19. The assay was immunoSEQ multiplex PCR, and TCRdb's table has in-frame clones only and misses some. Among tens of thousands of clones, about 81% were seen once, and the ten largest hold 12%. Material for sequencing was peripheral blood. All receptors derive from a human donor in a cohort sampled during active COVID-19.

This chain connects TRBV3-1 (or the pseudogene TRBV3-2) to TRBJ2-5; 9 positions agree with TRBD2. V lost 0 bases, J lost 5 bases, and 10 bases stayed unmatched. The germline gives CDR1 LGHDT, CDR2 YNNKEL (reference sequence). The CDR3 has 17 residues. CDR3 coding DNA: TGTGCCAGCAGCCAAGAAAGTTGGCGGGGGGGCCGGGAGACCCAGTACTTC. The encoded protein is CASSQESWRGGRETQYF.

This chain joins TRBV29-1 and TRBJ1-2; 10 bases are a match to TRBD1. This CDR3 has 14 amino acids. V lost 1 base, J lost 4 bases, and 3 bases stayed unmatched. Germline V gene data show CDR1 as SQVTM and CDR2 as ANQGSEA. The CDR3 is CSVEGDRGPYGYTF. The DNA for the CDR3 is TGCAGCGTTGAAGGGGACAGGGGTCCCTATGGCTACACCTTC.

The chain employs TRBV6-1 and TRBJ2-1, with D possibly being TRBD1 (6 bases). With 2 bases removed from V and 5 bases from J, the gap between germline ends came to 25 bases. The CDR3 length is 19 residues. CDR1 MNHNS and CDR2 SASEGT come from the germline V gene. The CDR3 bases are TGTGCCAGCAGTGAAACAGACAGGTTGAGGGGTGGGGGCAACAATGAGCAGTTCTTC. It yields the protein CASSETDRLRGGGNNEQFF.

This CDR3 reads CSAEGLADHNEQFF. The CDR3 bases are TGCAGCGCTGAGGGACTAGCCGATCACAATGAGCAGTTCTTC. The chain is built from TRBV29-1 and TRBJ2-1, with TRBD2 matching over 9 bases. Trimming removed 7 bases from V and 5 bases from J; junction bases left unmatched: 9. The germline CDR1 and CDR2 sequences are SQVTM and ANQGSEA. The CDR3 totals 14 residues.

This clone was picked up one time. The J gene is TRBJ1-2, the V gene TRBV2; TRBD1 aligns across 7 bases. Germline assignment: CDR1 SNHLY and CDR2 FYNNEI. The CDR3 is made up of 14 amino acids. The trim removed 6 bases at V and 0 bases at J, leaving 4 bases unmatched. The CDR3 DNA reads TGTGCCAGCAGGACAGGGTACTCTAACTATGGCTACACCTTC. This gives the protein CASRTGYSNYGYTF.

The gene calls are TRBV10-3 and TRBJ2-1, with no clear D. The CDR3 runs to 13 residues. The V gene's germline CDR1 is ENHRY and CDR2 SYGVKD. Trimming took off 6 bases at V and 0 bases at J, with 6 bases between the two ends. The CDR3 here is CAISSSSYNEQFF. CDR3 sequence (DNA): TGTGCCATCAGCTCGAGCTCCTACAATGAGCAGTTCTTC.

The chain uses TRBV28 and TRBJ1-1; 8 bases are a match to TRBD1. Germline CDR1 reads MDHEN; CDR2 reads SYDVKM. The ends lost 2 bases at V and 5 bases at J; junction bases unmatched: 7. There are 15 residues in the CDR3. The CDR3 loop is CASSLPGQGGTEAFF. CDR3 nucleotide sequence: TGTGCCAGCAGTTTACCAGGACAGGGCGGGACTGAAGCTTTCTTT. Full variable domain (rest looked up from reference TRBV28 and TRBJ1-1): DVKVTQSSRYLVKRTGEKVFLECVQDMDHENMFWYRQDPGLGLRLIYFSYDVKMKEKGDIPEGYSVSREKKERFSLILESASTNQTSMYLCASSLPGQGGTEAFFGQGTRLTVV.

V and J are TRBV27 and TRBJ2-1; 10 nucleotides line up with TRBD2. Germline-derived CDR1 and CDR2 are MNHEY and SMNVEV (reference sequence). The V and J ends lost 2 bases and 4 bases, in that order; junction bases with no gene match: 2. CDR3 length: 15 residues. The CDR3 DNA reads as TGTGCCAGCAGTTTACAAGCGGGAGGGTACAATGAGCAGTTCTTC. Its translation: CASSLQAGGYNEQFF.

This clone was seen once. The chain employs TRBV5-5 and TRBJ2-7; 9 nucleotides match TRBD2. Trimming cost V 1 base and J 5 bases; bases outside gene matches: 7. This CDR3 is built from 15 residues. Germline V gives CDR1 SGHKS, CDR2 YYEKEE (reference sequence). The CDR3 sequence is CASSLWSGGTHEQYF. CDR3 in DNA: TGTGCCAGCAGCTTGTGGAGCGGGGGGACCCACGAGCAGTACTTC.

On this clone itself: Relative to the germline gene, one junction end is altered; a read error may explain this. The chain uses TRBV7-2 and TRBJ1-2, with TRBD1 matching 7 bases. The CDR3 sequence is 13 residues long. In germline, CDR1 is SGHTA, CDR2 FQGNSA. CDR3 DNA: TGTGCCGGCAGCACCTACCAGGGGGTGGACTACACCTTC. This sequence encodes CAGSTYQGVDYTF.

A single count supports this clone. The CDR3 is CSVSGRLQETQYF. In DNA, the CDR3 is TGCAGCGTCTCAGGGCGGCTCCAAGAGACCCAGTACTTC. The V and J genes are TRBV29-1 and TRBJ2-5; perhaps TRBD1 as D (5 bases). The germline V gene has CDR1 SQVTM and CDR2 ANQGSEA. The CDR3 is made up of 13 amino acids. V dropped 6 bases and J dropped 1 base, with 12 bases sitting between them.

For this clone: The junction and the germline gene differ at one end; a read error may be behind it. The V gene is TRBV28, the J gene TRBJ2-7, with a tentative D call TRBD1 (6 bases). CDR1 is MDHEN and CDR2 is SYDVKM in the germline V gene. The CDR3 loop spans 15 amino acids. The CDR3 DNA reads as TGTGTCAGCAGTTACACCGGGACACCTTACTACGAGCAGTACTTC. Translated: CVSSYTGTPYYEQYF.

In its sample, this clone was seen a few times. V is TRBV7-2 and J is TRBJ2-1; TRBD2 is a possible D gene (6 bases). CDR1 is SGHTA and CDR2 is FQGNSA in the germline V gene. V was shortened by 1 base and J by 5 bases, with 15 bases between the two germline ends. This CDR3 has 16 residues. The CDR3 spells CASSLEAGGANNEQFF. The CDR3 DNA reads TGTGCCAGCAGCTTAGAGGCCGGCGGGGCCAACAATGAGCAGTTCTTC.

In this sample, this clone is large. V is TRBV7-8 and J is TRBJ1-2, with TRBD1 as a possible D gene (6 bases). The germline CDR1 and CDR2 sequences are SGHVS and FQNEAQ. V was cut by 5 bases and J by 7 bases, with 20 bases left in between. The CDR3 is 15 residues long. Written as DNA, the CDR3 is TGTGCCAGCAGCACCGGGGGAGGGGGTTATGGTGGCTACACCTTC. Protein: CASSTGGGGYGGYTF.

The rearrangement uses TRBV15 and TRBJ1-2; D is ambiguous. Germline-derived CDR1 and CDR2 are LNHNV and YYDKDF (reference sequence). There are 13 residues in the CDR3. V shed 0 bases and J shed 8 bases, with 10 bases lying between them. CDR3 residues: CATSRDGLHGYTF. The CDR3 region has the DNA TGTGCCACCAGCAGAGACGGTTTGCACGGCTACACCTTC.

This clone has a single count. An end of the junction does not agree with germline; a read error may underlie this. This chain uses TRBV6-6 with TRBJ1-4; 7 nucleotides align to TRBD1. The CDR3 loop spans 13 amino acids. Per the germline V gene, CDR1 is MNHNY and CDR2 is SVGAGI (reference sequence). The CDR3 is CASSFTTGTAKIF. The CDR3 DNA is TGTGCCAGCAGTTTTACCACCGGGACAGCTAAGATTTTT.

The chain recombines TRBV18 with TRBJ2-7; TRBD2 matches at 7 bases. Germline V gene sequence: CDR1 KGHSH, CDR2 LQKENI. V shed 6 bases, J shed 6 bases, and the junction held 11 bases outside the gene matches. This CDR3 is 14 amino acids long. The CDR3 protein is CASSQMGGSAEQYF. The CDR3 coding sequence is TGTGCCAGCTCCCAAATGGGGGGGTCTGCCGAGCAGTACTTC.

The V call is TRBV7-3, the J call TRBJ2-3; 9 bases are shared with TRBD2. CDR3 length equals 15 residues. V lost 0 bases, J lost 5 bases, and 3 bases stayed unmatched. CDR1 is SGHTA and CDR2 is FQGTGA in the germline V gene. As DNA, the CDR3 is TGTGCCAGCAGCTTAACTAGCGGGGGCGGAGATACGCAGTATTTT. Its translation: CASSLTSGGGDTQYF.

The V and J genes are TRBV18 and TRBJ2-3; 8 bases match TRBD1. V was clipped by 6 bases and J by 1 base; unmatched bases: 6. This CDR3 spans 15 amino acids. The germline gives CDR1 KGHSH, CDR2 LQKENI. The CDR3 protein is CASSPQGQGTDTQYF. The DNA of the CDR3 is TGTGCCAGCTCTCCCCAGGGACAGGGCACAGATACGCAGTATTTT.

J is TRBJ2-7 and V is TRBV4-3; TRBD2 agrees at 8 bases. This CDR3 spans 14 amino acids. The V gene end was trimmed by 4 bases and the J gene end by 6 bases; junction bases not matched to a gene: 8. Germline CDR1 reads LGHNA; CDR2 reads YSLEER. The CDR3 protein is CASSPGTSSLEQYF. The CDR3 nucleotides read TGCGCCAGCAGCCCCGGGACTAGTTCGCTCGAGCAGTACTTC.

The J gene is TRBJ2-7, the V gene TRBV4-1; TRBD2 agrees at 13 bases. The trim removed 11 bases at V and 1 base at J, leaving 17 bases unmatched. The CDR3 is 18 amino acids. Germline values: CDR1 MGHRA, CDR2 YSYEKL. The CDR3: CAGKEKDRGLAGSYEQYF. CDR3 coding DNA: TGCGCCGGGAAAGAGAAGGACAGGGGACTAGCGGGATCCTACGAGCAGTACTTC.

Written as DNA, the CDR3 is TGTGCCACCAGCAGAGGGGGGGGGCTCTATGGCTACACCTTC. Its translation: CATSRGGGLYGYTF. The chain carries TRBV15 and TRBJ1-2, with D perhaps TRBD1 (6 bases). This CDR3 has 14 amino acids. The V end was cut by 1 base, the J end by 4 bases, with 10 bases between. The germline V gene has CDR1 LNHNV and CDR2 YYDKDF (reference sequence).

The chain uses TRBV29-1 and TRBJ1-2, with D hard to call. From germline, CDR1 is SQVTM and CDR2 ANQGSEA. The CDR3 totals 11 residues. The V end lost 6 bases, the J end lost 1 base, and 6 bases lay between the germline ends. The CDR3 spells CSVYSNYGYTF. As DNA, the CDR3 is TGCAGCGTATATAGTAACTATGGCTACACCTTC.

The J gene is TRBJ2-7, the V gene TRBV11-2; TRBD2 is a possible D gene (7 bases). V was shortened by 4 bases and J by 0 bases, with 19 bases between the two germline ends. CDR1 is SGHAT, CDR2 FQNNGV, per germline. CDR3 length: 17 amino acids. This CDR3 is CASSSLGRGTTSYEQYF. As DNA, the CDR3 is TGTGCCAGCAGCTCGTTAGGGCGGGGGACAACCTCCTACGAGCAGTACTTC.

The chain uses TRBV7-9 and TRBJ1-1, with D possibly TRBD1 on 6 matching bases. Germline values: CDR1 SEHNR, CDR2 FQNEAQ (reference sequence). Trimming cost V 5 bases and J 1 base, with 8 bases left between them. The CDR3 runs to 13 residues. The DNA for the CDR3 is TGTGCCAGCAGCCGGACAGCGAACACTGAAGCTTTCTTT. Protein: CASSRTANTEAFF.

In its sample, this clone was seen a few times. The V and J genes are TRBV19 and TRBJ1-5, with 7 nucleotides matching TRBD1. The CDR3 loop spans 14 amino acids. The V segment lost 6 bases and the J segment 3 bases; nucleotides outside the gene matches: 5. Germline CDR1 and CDR2: LNHDA and SQIVND (reference sequence). The CDR3 DNA reads TGTGCCAGTAGCGCGGGACAGAACAATCAGCCCCAGCATTTT. Translation gives CASSAGQNNQPQHF. Full variable domain (remainder filled in from reference TRBV19 and TRBJ1-5): DGGITQSPKYLFRKEGQNVTLSCEQNLNHDAMYWYRQDPGQGLRLIYYSQIVNDFQKGDIAEGYSVSREKKESFPLTVTSAQKNPTAFYLCASSAGQNNQPQHFGDGTRLSIL.

The rearrangement uses TRBV4-1 and TRBJ2-1, with D maybe TRBD2 (5 bases). Germline V gives CDR1 MGHRA, CDR2 YSYEKL. Between the trimmed V and J ends, which lost 4 bases and 12 bases, there was a span of 13 bases. There are 12 residues in the CDR3. The CDR3 DNA follows: TGCGCCAGCAGCCTGGACTCTTTCCGGCAGTTCTTC. Residues: CASSLDSFRQFF.

CDR3 in amino acids: CASSLAGRGNTGELFF. The CDR3 DNA reads TGTGCCAGCAGCTTAGCCGGCAGGGGGAACACCGGGGAGCTGTTTTTT. The chain combines TRBV11-3 with TRBJ2-2, with a possible D match to TRBD1 (6 bases). The germline V gene encodes CDR1 SGHNT and CDR2 YENEEA. V was shortened by 1 base and J by 1 base, with 10 bases between the two germline ends. This CDR3 spans 16 amino acids.